This T cell receptor beta chain came from a study of OX40 agonist ivuxolimab in advanced cancers. Looking at the study overall: Participants averaged approximately 65 years of age (range about 23 to 90) and were 82.7% male. Three patients, one with hepatocellular carcinoma and two with cutaneous melanoma, responded partially. Study outcomes and limitations: Antigen targets of the expanded peripheral T cells went undetermined. In general, CD8+ T cells held more expanded clones than CD4+ did, on average.

Profiling relied on immunoSEQ multiplex PCR, and the TCRdb table lists in-frame clones only, not all of them. The sample carries 35,000 or so clones, around 80% recorded once. About this clone itself: Its antigen is unidentified.

V was trimmed by 5 bases and J by 2 bases, leaving 10 bases between them. CDR3 size: 13 residues. Germline V gene data show CDR1 as SEHNR and CDR2 as FQNEAQ (reference sequence). The chain joins TRBV7-9 to TRBJ2-7; D unclear. The sequence came from an adult with an advanced solid tumor such as melanoma, head and neck, liver or kidney cancer. This specimen consisted of CD4+ or CD8+ T cells sorted from blood, obtained in a trial of the OX40 agonist ivuxolimab. CDR3 coding DNA: TGTGCCAGCAGCGTAAGTGGCACCTACGAGCAGTACTTC. Protein: CASSVSGTYEQYF.